The 30 T cell receptor beta chains listed next were all sequenced from one sample in a study of blood T cell repertoires in COVID-19. The method was immunoSEQ multiplex PCR; TCRdb's version includes in-frame clones alone and lacks a portion of them. The sample shows 95,000 to 150,000 clones, 65% to 90% of them seen only once. The sample was peripheral blood. These receptors were collected from a woman at least 80 years old with acute or convalescent COVID-19.

This sequence joins TRBV25-1 and TRBJ1-4; TRBD1 matches 9 bases. Germline CDR1 and CDR2: MGHDK and SYGVNS. Unmatched junction bases numbered 3, after V lost 3 bases and J lost 4 bases. This CDR3 spans 15 amino acids. CDR3 in amino acids: CASSDPGQGNEKLFF. CDR3 DNA: TGTGCCAGCAGTGATCCGGGACAGGGTAATGAAAAACTGTTTTTT.

This clone was recorded a few times. This sample also contains other DNA sequences that code for the same CDR3. The CDR3 DNA sequence: TGTGCCAGTAGTAGTACAGGGGACGGGGGTGGCGGCTACACCTTC. Protein: CASSSTGDGGGGYTF. The chain has TRBV19 and TRBJ1-2; 7 bases are shared with TRBD1. Germline CDR1 is LNHDA and CDR2 is SQIVND (reference sequence). Trimming cost V 4 bases and J 8 bases; bases outside gene matches: 13. There are 15 residues in the CDR3.

The rearrangement links TRBV19 to TRBJ1-3; no definite D call. The CDR3 spans 15 residues. V lost 6 bases and J lost 2, with 14 bases in between. Germline CDR1 is LNHDA and CDR2 is SQIVND (reference sequence). The CDR3 loop reads CASRSYDNAGNTIYF. The CDR3 DNA is TGTGCCAGTAGAAGTTATGACAATGCTGGAAACACCATATATTTT. Full variable domain (outside the CDR3, taken from reference TRBV19 and TRBJ1-3): DGGITQSPKYLFRKEGQNVTLSCEQNLNHDAMYWYRQDPGQGLRLIYYSQIVNDFQKGDIAEGYSVSREKKESFPLTVTSAQKNPTAFYLCASRSYDNAGNTIYFGEGSWLTVV.

The rearrangement joins TRBV28 to TRBJ1-1, with 10 bases matching TRBD1. The germline CDR1 and CDR2 sequences are MDHEN and SYDVKM. With V trimmed by 7 bases and J by 0 bases, 11 bases remained unmatched. This CDR3 has 17 residues. The chain's CDR3 is CASNNPGQGWMNTEAFF. The CDR3, as DNA: TGTGCCAGCAATAATCCGGGACAGGGGTGGATGAACACTGAAGCTTTCTTT. Drawing the rest from reference TRBV28 and TRBJ1-1, the complete variable domain is DVKVTQSSRYLVKRTGEKVFLECVQDMDHENMFWYRQDPGLGLRLIYFSYDVKMKEKGDIPEGYSVSREKKERFSLILESASTNQTSMYLCASNNPGQGWMNTEAFFGQGTRLTVV.

The genes are TRBV7-4 and TRBJ2-2; 7 bases match TRBD1. The end of the DNA fits TRBJ1-3 better, so the J call may be wrong. The CDR3 has 19 residues. From germline, CDR1 is SGHVT and CDR2 SQSDAQ. The CDR3 DNA reads as TGTGCCAGCAGCTCCCGACAGGGATCTTTCGCTGACTCTGGAAACACCATATATTTT. Protein sequence: CASSSRQGSFADSGNTIYF.

This chain joins TRBV18 and TRBJ2-3; TRBD2 agrees at 12 bases. Germline V gene sequence: CDR1 KGHSH, CDR2 LQKENI. The ends lost 3 bases at V and 4 bases at J; junction bases unmatched: 2. There are 15 residues in the CDR3. As DNA, the CDR3 is TGTGCCAGCTCACCTGGACTAGCGGGGTCAGATACGCAGTATTTT. It yields the protein CASSPGLAGSDTQYF.

The chain is built from TRBV18 and TRBJ1-1; possible D gene TRBD1, 5 bases. Germline CDR1 reads KGHSH; CDR2 reads LQKENI. The CDR3 runs to 15 residues. Trimming left V 2 bases short and J 2 bases short, with 12 bases between. CDR3 DNA: TGTGCCAGCTCACCATCCAGGGCCTCAAACACTGAAGCTTTCTTT. It yields the protein CASSPSRASNTEAFF.

The genes are TRBV9 and TRBJ1-3, with D tentatively TRBD1 (6 bases). V lost 4 bases, J lost 0 bases, and 11 bases lay in between. The CDR3 spans 15 residues. Germline lookup yields CDR1 SGDLS and CDR2 YYNGEE. The CDR3: CASSRDIDSGNTIYF. The CDR3 DNA sequence: TGTGCCAGCAGCCGGGACATCGACTCTGGAAACACCATATATTTT.

The chain is built from TRBV27 and TRBJ2-5; 9 bases line up with TRBD1. The J segment lost 5 bases and the V segment lost 8 bases, leaving 6 bases of the junction unmatched. The CDR3 contains 13 residues. Germline loops: CDR1 MNHEY, CDR2 SMNVEV (reference sequence). CDR3 loop: CASGDRGFETQYF. The DNA of the CDR3 is TGTGCCAGCGGAGACAGGGGGTTTGAGACCCAGTACTTC.

This sequence joins TRBV4-1 and TRBJ1-1, with 7 positions matching TRBD1. The CDR3 is made up of 14 amino acids. Germline-derived CDR1 and CDR2 are MGHRA and YSYEKL. V dropped 1 base and J dropped 6; count of bases not matched to a gene: 5. CDR3 residues: CASSQGDSPSEAFF. Here the CDR3 DNA reads TGCGCCAGCAGCCAAGGGGACAGCCCATCTGAAGCTTTCTTT.

The chain recombines TRBV5-1 with TRBJ2-5, with D maybe TRBD1 (5 bases). Germline V gene data show CDR1 as SGHRS and CDR2 as YFSETQ. This CDR3 has 13 residues. With 5 bases removed from V and 1 base from J, the gap between germline ends came to 9 bases. The CDR3 region has the DNA TGCGCCAGCAGTAAACAGGCCCAAGAGACCCAGTACTTC. This codes for CASSKQAQETQYF.

A single count supports this clone. The rearrangement joins TRBV6-6 to TRBJ1-3; maybe TRBD1 (5 bases). Germline V gives CDR1 MNHNY, CDR2 SVGAGI (reference sequence). This CDR3 has 15 amino acids. V dropped 2 bases and J dropped 3 bases, with 11 bases sitting between them. As DNA, the CDR3 is TGTGCCAGCAGTTACGCGGGGGTGGGTGGAAACACCATATATTTT. It is translated as CASSYAGVGGNTIYF.

The rearrangement links TRBV5-1 to TRBJ2-2, with D unclear. Trimming shortened V by 4 bases and J by 6 bases, and 7 bases separated the two germline ends. This CDR3 is 12 amino acids long. The germline V gene has CDR1 SGHRS and CDR2 YFSETQ. The CDR3 DNA follows: TGCGCCAGCAGCCCCGACTCCGGGGAGCTGTTTTTT. Translating it yields CASSPDSGELFF.

V usage is TRBV11-2 and J usage is TRBJ1-1; the match to TRBD1 covers 7 bases. The CDR3 has 15 amino acids. Trimming took 1 base from V and 5 from J; bases not matched to a gene: 7. Germline CDR1 is SGHAT and CDR2 is FQNNGV. The chain's CDR3 is CASSLAPGGGTEAFF. CDR3 bases: TGTGCCAGCAGCTTAGCCCCAGGGGGAGGTACTGAAGCTTTCTTT.

The rearrangement uses TRBV5-4 and TRBJ2-7; D gene uncertain. Trimming stripped 0 bases from V and 3 bases from J, with 10 bases between. The CDR3 is 14 residues long. CDR1 and CDR2 (germline): SGHNT, YYREEE (reference sequence). The CDR3 nucleotides are TGTGCCAGCAGCTTGGCATCAGGAAACTACGAGCAGTACTTC. It encodes CASSLASGNYEQYF.

This sequence joins TRBV4-1 and TRBJ1-5; 7 nucleotides match TRBD1. J gave up 1 base and V 3 bases, and 18 bases lay outside the gene matches. CDR1 and CDR2 from the germline V gene are MGHRA and YSYEKL. This CDR3 has 20 amino acids. The CDR3 reads CASSHPPTLNRGESNQPQHF. Here the CDR3 DNA reads TGCGCCAGCAGCCACCCACCCACCCTGAACAGGGGAGAGAGCAATCAGCCCCAGCATTTT.

The chain combines TRBV28 with TRBJ1-5; 8 bases are shared with TRBD1. The CDR3 has 15 residues. J was trimmed by 10 bases and V by 4 bases; bases with no gene match: 12. The germline V gene has CDR1 MDHEN and CDR2 SYDVKM. CDR3 sequence (DNA): TGTGCCAGCAGTTCATCGACAGGGGACATCAGACCCCAGCATTTT. Protein: CASSSSTGDIRPQHF.

The genes are TRBV7-7 and TRBJ2-2; 10 nucleotides agree with TRBD1. The CDR3 extends over 15 amino acids. Germline trimming cut 3 bases from V and 5 bases from J; bases unmatched to any gene: 3. Germline V gene data show CDR1 as SSHAT and CDR2 as FNYEAQ (reference sequence). The CDR3 DNA is TGTGCCAGCAGCTTGACAGGGGGCCCAACCGGGGAGCTGTTTTTT. Its protein is CASSLTGGPTGELFF. The full variable domain, completed using reference TRBV7-7 and TRBJ2-2, is GAGVSQSPRYKVTKRGQDVTLRCDPISSHATLYWYQQALGQGPEFLTYFNYEAQPDKSGLPSDRFSAERPEGSISTLTIQRTEQRDSAMYRCASSLTGGPTGELFFGEGSRLTVL.

This chain uses TRBV7-9 with TRBJ1-1, with TRBD1 identical over 8 bases. This CDR3 is 13 amino acids long. Germline V gene lookup returns CDR1 SEHNR and CDR2 FQNEAQ (reference sequence). The V gene end was trimmed by 5 bases and the J gene end by 6 bases; junction bases not matched to a gene: 5. Here the CDR3 DNA reads TGTGCCAGCAGCCCGACAGGGGTCCCTGAAGCTTTCTTT. Translation: CASSPTGVPEAFF. The variable domain in full, with the rest retrieved from reference TRBV7-9 and TRBJ1-1, is DTGVSQNPRHKITKRGQNVTFRCDPISEHNRLYWYRQTLGQGPEFLTYFQNEAQLEKSRLLSDRFSAERPKGSFSTLEIQRTEQGDSAMYLCASSPTGVPEAFFGQGTRLTVV.

The chain is built from TRBV29-1 and TRBJ1-1; 9 bases agree with TRBD1. There are 14 residues in the CDR3. Germline V gene data show CDR1 as SQVTM and CDR2 as ANQGSEA. Trimming cost V 4 bases and J 4 bases; bases outside gene matches: 7. The CDR3 loop reads CSVAPGTGITEAFF. The CDR3 nucleotides read TGCAGCGTTGCCCCCGGGACAGGGATCACTGAAGCTTTCTTT.

The chain joins TRBV7-2 to TRBJ2-4, with a possible D match to TRBD2 (6 bases). Trimming cost V 6 bases and J 1 base, with 13 bases left between them. The CDR3 sequence is 15 residues long. Germline V gene sequence: CDR1 SGHTA, CDR2 FQGNSA. CDR3: CASRVGGSAKNIQYF. The CDR3 DNA is TGTGCCAGCAGGGTAGGAGGGTCGGCCAAAAACATTCAGTACTTC. Looking up the rest from reference TRBV7-2 and TRBJ2-4 gives the full variable domain: GAGVSQSPSNKVTEKGKDVELRCDPISGHTALYWYRQSLGQGLEFLIYFQGNSAPDKSGLPSDRFSAERTGGSVSTLTIQRTQQEDSAVYLCASRVGGSAKNIQYFGAGTRLSVL.

The chain has TRBV28 and TRBJ1-2, with a tentative D call TRBD1 (5 bases). Germline lookup yields CDR1 MDHEN and CDR2 SYDVKM. This CDR3 is built from 13 residues. Deletions cut 7 bases from V and 7 bases from J, with 16 bases between. The CDR3 sequence: CASTSWGGVGYTF. The CDR3 DNA reads TGTGCCAGCACCTCTTGGGGGGGTGTTGGCTACACCTTC.

The chain couples TRBV7-9 to TRBJ1-4, with 9 bases matching TRBD1. CDR3 size: 14 residues. Per the germline V gene, CDR1 is SEHNR and CDR2 is FQNEAQ (reference sequence). Losses at the gene ends were 3 bases for V and 4 bases for J; bases not matched to a gene: 0. The DNA of the CDR3 is TGTGCCAGCAGCTTGGGACAGGGTAATGAAAAACTGTTTTTT. Protein sequence: CASSLGQGNEKLFF. Looking up the rest from reference TRBV7-9 and TRBJ1-4 gives the full variable domain: DTGVSQNPRHKITKRGQNVTFRCDPISEHNRLYWYRQTLGQGPEFLTYFQNEAQLEKSRLLSDRFSAERPKGSFSTLEIQRTEQGDSAMYLCASSLGQGNEKLFFGSGTQLSVL.

The rearrangement joins TRBV9 to TRBJ2-2, with 9 bases fitting TRBD2. CDR3 size: 18 residues. Germline lookup yields CDR1 SGDLS and CDR2 YYNGEE. Unmatched junction bases numbered 10, after V lost 0 bases and J lost 4 bases. The CDR3 DNA sequence: TGTGCCAGCAGCGTAGTTTCGGCGGGGGGGCCATCCACCGGGGAGCTGTTTTTT. Translating gives CASSVVSAGGPSTGELFF.

Only a few counts were recorded for this clone. This chain joins TRBV5-8 and TRBJ1-2; 10 nucleotides match TRBD1. Germline CDR1 and CDR2: SGHTS and YDEGEE. The CDR3 runs 18 residues. Trimming removed 2 bases from V and 2 bases from J; junction bases left unmatched: 12. The CDR3 sequence is CASSFLGGTGARNYGYTF. CDR3 in DNA: TGTGCCAGCAGCTTCTTAGGGGGGACAGGGGCGCGGAACTATGGCTACACCTTC.

The chain couples TRBV9 to TRBJ1-2, with 8 bases lining up with TRBD1. J gave up 8 bases and V 3 bases, and 9 bases lay outside the gene matches. The germline gives CDR1 SGDLS, CDR2 YYNGEE. The CDR3 extends over 14 amino acids. CDR3 region: CASSAITGGGGYTF. DNA for the CDR3: TGTGCCAGCAGCGCTATCACAGGGGGAGGCGGCTACACCTTC. The full variable domain, with the rest looked up from reference TRBV9 and TRBJ1-2, is DSGVTQTPKHLITATGQRVTLRCSPRSGDLSVYWYQQSLDQGLQFLIQYYNGEERAKGNILERFSAQQFPDLHSELNLSSLELGDSALYFCASSAITGGGGYTFGSGTRLTVV.

The J gene is TRBJ2-7, the V gene TRBV20-1; the D is unclear. V lost 6 bases and J 0 bases, leaving 6 bases between the germline ends. CDR1 DFQATT and CDR2 SNEGSKA come from the germline V gene (reference sequence). This CDR3 is built from 11 residues. The CDR3 here is CSAYTSYEQYF. CDR3 in DNA: TGCAGTGCCTATACCTCCTACGAGCAGTACTTC.

This chain uses TRBV5-1 with TRBJ2-1; 8 bases line up with TRBD2. CDR1 and CDR2 (germline): SGHRS, YFSETQ. The CDR3 sequence is 15 residues long. V was pared by 0 bases and J by 10 bases, with 9 bases of the junction left unmatched. The CDR3 sequence: CASSLEGGGREEQFF. The CDR3 bases are TGCGCCAGCAGCTTGGAAGGCGGGGGGCGAGAGGAGCAGTTCTTC.

This clone turned up a few times. The V gene is TRBV2, the J gene TRBJ1-5; 7 bases are a match to TRBD1. This CDR3 is built from 14 residues. Trimming at V came to 4 bases and at J to 6 bases, leaving 6 bases not matched to a gene. The germline V gene encodes CDR1 SNHLY and CDR2 FYNNEI. CDR3 bases: TGTGCCAGCAGTGTACAGGGGCCGGCTCAGCCCCAGCATTTT. This gives the protein CASSVQGPAQPQHF.

This chain uses TRBV4-2 with TRBJ1-4; D gene unclear. The V end was cut by 4 bases, the J end by 0 bases, with 15 bases between. The CDR3 runs to 17 residues. Germline-derived CDR1 and CDR2 are LGHNA and YNFKEQ. CDR3: CASSLLPGPSTNEKLFF. The CDR3 DNA sequence: TGTGCCAGCAGCCTCCTCCCGGGTCCTTCAACTAATGAAAAACTGTTTTTT.